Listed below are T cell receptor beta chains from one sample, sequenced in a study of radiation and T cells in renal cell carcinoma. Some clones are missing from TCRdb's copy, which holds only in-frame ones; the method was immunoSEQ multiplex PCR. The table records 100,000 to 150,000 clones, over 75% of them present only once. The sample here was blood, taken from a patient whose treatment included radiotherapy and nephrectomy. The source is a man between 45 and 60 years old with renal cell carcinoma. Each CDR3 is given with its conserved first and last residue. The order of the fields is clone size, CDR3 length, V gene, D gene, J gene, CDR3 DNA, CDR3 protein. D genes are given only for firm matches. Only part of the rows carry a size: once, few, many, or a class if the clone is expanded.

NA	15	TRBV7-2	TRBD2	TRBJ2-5	TGTGCCAGCAGCTTAGTTCTAGCGGGGGGAGAGACCCAGTACTTC	CASSLVLAGGETQYF
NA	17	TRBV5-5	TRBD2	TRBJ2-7	TGTGCCAGCAGCTTAGCTAGCGGGAGTTCGGGGCAAGGGGAGCAGTACTTC	CASSLASGSSGQGEQYF
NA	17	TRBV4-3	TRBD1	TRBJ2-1	TGCGCCAGCAGCCAAGCTTTGGGACAGGAACGGTACAATGAGCAGTTCTTC	CASSQALGQERYNEQFF
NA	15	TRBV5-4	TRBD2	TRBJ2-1	TGTGCCAGCAGCTCGAGGACTAGCGGGAACAATGAGCAGTTCTTC	CASSSRTSGNNEQFF
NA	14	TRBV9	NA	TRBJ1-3	TGTGCCAGCAGCCGACAGCTCTCTGGAAACACCATATATTTT	CASSRQLSGNTIYF
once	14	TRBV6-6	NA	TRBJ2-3	TGTGCCAGCATAAGGGGGACTAGCACAGATACGCAGTATTTT	CASIRGTSTDTQYF
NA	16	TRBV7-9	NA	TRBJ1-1	TGTGCCAGCAGCGCACCCCGGGCAGGGTTGGCCACTGAAGCTTTCTTT	CASSAPRAGLATEAFF
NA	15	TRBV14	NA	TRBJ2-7	TGTGCCAGCAGCCAAGATTCGACGGTCTCCTACGAGCAGTACTTC	CASSQDSTVSYEQYF
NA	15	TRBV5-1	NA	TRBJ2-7	TGCGCCAGCAGCTTGACCCCACAGGAGGCTTACGAGCAGTACTTC	CASSLTPQEAYEQYF
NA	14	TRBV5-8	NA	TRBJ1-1	TGTGCCAGCAGCTTGGACGGATCGTACACTGAAGCTTTCTTT	CASSLDGSYTEAFF
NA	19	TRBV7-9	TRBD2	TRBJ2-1	TGTGCCAGCAGCTTACTCTGGGTAGCGGGGGGACAAATCTACAATGAGCAGTTCTTC	CASSLLWVAGGQIYNEQFF
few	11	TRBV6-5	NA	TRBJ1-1	TGTGCCACTGAGGGAAACACTGAAGCTTTCTTT	CATEGNTEAFF
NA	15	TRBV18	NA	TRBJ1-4	TGTGCCAGCTCACCGGCGGGAAGTCCTAATGAAAAACTGTTTTTT	CASSPAGSPNEKLFF
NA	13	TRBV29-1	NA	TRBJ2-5	TGCAGCGTTGAGAGAGCCGCAATGGAGACCCAGTACTTC	CSVERAAMETQYF
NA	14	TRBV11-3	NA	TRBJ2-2	TGTGCCAGCAGTGTAGTTGGGGGAATCGGGGAGCTGTTTTTT	CASSVVGGIGELFF
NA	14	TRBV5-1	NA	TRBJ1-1	TGCGCCAGCAGCTCGGAGTCGGTGAACACTGAAGCTTTCTTT	CASSSESVNTEAFF
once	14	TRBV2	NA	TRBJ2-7	TGTGCCAGCAGTGTTCTTTCAGATTCCTACGAGCAGTACTTC	CASSVLSDSYEQYF
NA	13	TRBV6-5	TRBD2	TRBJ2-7	TGTGCCAGCCTTAGGAGCCGGGAGGGGGAGCAGTACTTC	CASLRSREGEQYF
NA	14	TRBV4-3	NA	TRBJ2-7	TGCGCCAGCAGCCCCTCTACGGGGTCCTACGAGCAGTACTTC	CASSPSTGSYEQYF
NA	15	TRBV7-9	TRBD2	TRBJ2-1	TGTGCCAGCAGCCCGGGACTAGCGGATCACAATGAGCAGTTCTTC	CASSPGLADHNEQFF
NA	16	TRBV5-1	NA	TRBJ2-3	TGCGCCAGCAGTTCGAGTAACAGGGATTCCACAGATACGCAGTATTTT	CASSSSNRDSTDTQYF
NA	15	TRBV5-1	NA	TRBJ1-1	TGCGCCAGCAGCTTGGTCCAGGACGGGAACACTGAAGCTTTCTTT	CASSLVQDGNTEAFF
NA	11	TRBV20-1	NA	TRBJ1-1	TGCAGTGCAACAAGAAACACTGAAGCTTTCTTT	CSATRNTEAFF